What follows is one TCR beta chain and its context. The sample originates from a study of patients and donors after allogeneic stem cell transplantation. TCRdb ran MiXCR on the RT-PCR reads and lists one entry per CDR3 protein. The repertoire holds about a million distinct CDR3 sequences, more than 15% seen once, with 5% to 6.5% in the top ten. Looked up from germline, CDR1 is DFQATT and CDR2 is SNEGSKA (reference sequence). Trimming took off 4 bases at V and 8 bases at J, with 14 bases between the two ends. This CDR3 is 12 amino acids long. The sequence was collected from a human donor who was either an allogeneic HSCT recipient or a stem cell or donor lymphocyte infusion donor (not recorded which). It is not recorded whose cells these are; they may come from a transplant donor. What was sequenced was blood, either unsorted or a sorted T cell fraction (not recorded which). The genes are TRBV20-1 and TRBJ1-2, with a tentative D call TRBD1 (6 bases). The CDR3 spells CSATQGPVGYTF. The CDR3, as DNA: TGCAGTGCTACACAGGGACCTGTGGGCTACACCTTC.